This passage covers 12 T cell receptor beta chains from one sample sequenced in a study of cytomegalovirus exposure and HLA in healthy donors. 13 Jbeta primers and 60 Vbeta primers were used for the PCR. TCRdb's table, derived via immunoSEQ multiplex PCR, lists solely in-frame clones and lacks some. The sample has 100,000 to 150,000 clones; roughly 80% are singletons. Material: PBMCs. These receptor sequences come from a female donor in good health and CMV-seronegative.

This chain uses TRBV4-2 with TRBJ1-5, with 8 bases aligning to TRBD1. Germline V gene lookup returns CDR1 LGHNA and CDR2 YNFKEQ. This CDR3 comprises 15 residues. J lost 12 bases, V lost 0 bases, and 10 bases had no gene match. In DNA form, the CDR3 reads TGTGCCAGCAGCCAAGATAGCACAGGGGGGACGCGCCAGCATTTT. Translation: CASSQDSTGGTRQHF.

Turning to this clone: One end of the junction is discordant with germline, which a read error may explain. The chain carries TRBV7-9 and TRBJ2-2; 9 bases fit TRBD2. From germline, CDR1 is SEHNR and CDR2 FQNEAQ (reference sequence). The CDR3 sequence is 16 residues long. The CDR3 DNA is TGTTCCAGCAGCTTAGGACTAGCGAAGAACACCGGGGAGCTGTTTTTT. Protein: CSSSLGLAKNTGELFF.

The rearrangement links TRBV10-3 to TRBJ2-7, with 7 bases identical to TRBD2. Germline-derived CDR1 and CDR2 are ENHRY and SYGVKD. This CDR3 spans 15 amino acids. Trimming cost V 4 bases and J 2 bases; bases outside gene matches: 8. CDR3 bases: TGTGCCATCAGTGTGAACCCCGGGAGGCCCTACGAGCAGTACTTC. It codes for CAISVNPGRPYEQYF.

The V and J genes are TRBV10-3 and TRBJ2-2; possible D gene TRBD2, 6 bases. Deletions cut 0 bases from V and 2 bases from J, with 10 bases between. The CDR3 consists of 16 residues. Germline CDR1 ENHRY, CDR2 SYGVKD. CDR3 DNA sequence: TGTGCCATCAGTGAGTCGGGACTCCTAAACACCGGGGAGCTGTTTTTT. This gives the protein CAISESGLLNTGELFF.

This clone has just one count. This rearrangement joins TRBV6-1 to TRBJ1-6; D may be TRBD1 (5 bases). Germline assignment: CDR1 MNHNS and CDR2 SASEGT. The CDR3 covers 15 residues. V was shortened by 4 bases and J by 2 bases, with 9 bases between the two germline ends. The DNA of the CDR3 is TGTGCCAGCAGTGGGGGGGGTCCCTATAATTCACCCCTCCACTTT. This gives the protein CASSGGGPYNSPLHF.

This sequence joins TRBV5-8 and TRBJ1-5, with 7 bases that match TRBD1. Germline CDR1 and CDR2: SGHTS and YDEGEE. This CDR3 spans 16 amino acids. J gave up 10 bases and V 4 bases, and 17 bases lay outside the gene matches. The CDR3 DNA is TGTGCCAGCAGCCCACGGTGGGACAGCGACTTCACACCCCAGCATTTT. Its protein is CASSPRWDSDFTPQHF.

This clone occurred once. V and J are TRBV12-2 and TRBJ2-2; TRBD1, the D gene given by the table, was not confirmed from the DNA. TRBV12-2 is an annotated pseudogene. The CDR3 runs to 15 residues. Here the CDR3 DNA reads TGTGCAAGTCGCCCTGACAGGGAGGACACCGGGGAGCTGTTTTTT. This gives the protein CASRPDREDTGELFF.

The J gene is TRBJ2-1, the V gene TRBV4-1, with 14 bases lining up with TRBD2. Germline CDR1 and CDR2: MGHRA and YSYEKL. The CDR3 spans 16 residues. V gave up 4 bases and J gave up 2 bases; unmatched junction bases: 1. The CDR3 DNA reads TGCGCCAGCAGCCGGACTAGCGGGAGGACCTACAATGAGCAGTTCTTC. It encodes CASSRTSGRTYNEQFF.

This clone showed up just once. The J gene is TRBJ2-5, the V gene TRBV30, with TRBD1 matching over 8 bases. V was clipped by 1 base and J by 6 bases; unmatched bases: 10. The length of the CDR3 is 15 residues. Germline V gene data show CDR1 as GTSNPN and CDR2 as SVGIG (reference sequence). CDR3 region: CAWSGTTGDAKTQYF. CDR3 DNA sequence: TGTGCCTGGAGTGGAACGACAGGGGACGCAAAGACCCAGTACTTC.

This clone was seen only once. The chain uses TRBV9 and TRBJ2-1; perhaps TRBD1 as D (6 bases). CDR1 is SGDLS, CDR2 YYNGEE, per germline. The CDR3 runs to 15 residues. Trimming shortened V by 3 bases and J by 3 bases, and 13 bases separated the two germline ends. The CDR3 loop reads CASSAQGRFYNEQFF. CDR3 in DNA: TGTGCCAGCAGCGCCCAGGGGCGGTTCTACAATGAGCAGTTCTTC.

The J gene is TRBJ2-7, the V gene TRBV5-5, with 9 positions matching TRBD2. Germline lookup yields CDR1 SGHKS and CDR2 YYEKEE (reference sequence). The CDR3 extends over 15 amino acids. V lost 0 bases, J lost 2 bases, and 3 bases stayed unmatched. The CDR3 DNA reads as TGTGCCAGCAGCTTGGGACTAGCGGACACCTACGAGCAGTACTTC. It specifies CASSLGLADTYEQYF.

The rearrangement uses TRBV15 and TRBJ2-5, with 13 nucleotides matching TRBD2. The last part of the DNA fits TRBJ2-7 better; the J call may be wrong. Germline V CDR1 and CDR2: LNHNV, YYDKDF (reference sequence). This CDR3 has 17 residues. The CDR3 reads CATSRGDGLAGAYEQYF. In DNA, the CDR3 is TGTGCCACCAGCAGAGGAGACGGACTAGCGGGAGCCTACGAGCAGTACTTC.